The rows below give T cell receptor beta chains drawn from one sample of a study of T cells in Graves' hyperthyroidism and ophthalmopathy. TCRdb re-called the multiplex PCR reads with MiXCR, one entry per CDR3 protein. The sample comprises fewer than 850,000 distinct CDR3 sequences, roughly 17% of which are singletons, and 15% to 19% rests with the top ten. The sample consisted of blood. The receptor source for this set is a man over 45 with Graves' hyperthyroidism. Each CDR3 is given with its conserved first and last residue. A D gene is named only where the DNA matches it firmly. Size tells how often a clone was seen (once, few, many) or the class of an expanded clone, and some rows leave it out.

J gene	D gene	clone size	V gene	CDR3 DNA	CDR3 protein
TRBJ1-5	NA	few	TRBV28	TGTGCCAGCAGTTTAGATTCTCAGCCCCAGCATTTT	CASSLDSQPQHF
TRBJ2-3	TRBD2	many	TRBV2	TGTGCCAGCATCTTTGGACTAGCGGGGATCACAGATACGCAGTATTTT	CASIFGLAGITDTQYF
TRBJ2-3	NA	many	TRBV6-1	TGTGCCAGCAGGGTAACAAGCCTCCGCACAGATACGCAGTATTTT	CASRVTSLRTDTQYF
TRBJ2-1	NA	many	TRBV28	TGTGCCAGCAGTTTCCCCCTTCGCCGCCGTTCCTACAATGAGCAGTTCTTC	CASSFPLRRRSYNEQFF
TRBJ1-2	TRBD1	many	TRBV12-3/TRBV12-4	TGTGCCAGCAGTTTATATGACAGGGACTATGGCTACACCTTC	CASSLYDRDYGYTF
TRBJ2-1	TRBD2	many	TRBV5-1	TGCGCCAGCAGCCAGGAGGGACTAGTGGTAGGTGAGCAGTTCTTC	CASSQEGLVVGEQFF
TRBJ2-2	TRBD1	NA	TRBV7-9	TGTGCCAGCAGCTCGACCGACAGGGGGCGGCACACCGGGGAGCTGTTTTTT	CASSSTDRGRHTGELFF
TRBJ2-5	NA	NA	TRBV3-1	TGTGCCAGCAGCCCTTCAGAAGAGACCCAGTACTTC	CASSPSEETQYF
TRBJ2-1	NA	many	TRBV28	TGTGCCAGCAGTTTCACCCAGGGGGGCCCCTACAATGAGCAGTTCTTC	CASSFTQGGPYNEQFF
TRBJ1-4	NA	many	TRBV11-2	TGTGCCAGCAGCTTAGATCTATTGTGGAGGGCCGCCACTAATGAAAAACTGTTTTTT	CASSLDLLWRAATNEKLFF
TRBJ2-7	NA	few	TRBV6-1	TGTGCCGGGAAGGGGGATCTCTCCTACGAGCAGTACTTC	CAGKGDLSYEQYF
TRBJ1-5	TRBD1	many	TRBV10-3	TGTGCCATCAGTGGAGGACAGGGTGTTCAGCCCCAGCATTTT	CAISGGQGVQPQHF
TRBJ2-1	NA	many	TRBV12-3/TRBV12-4	TGTGCCAGCAGACCAGGGGTTGGTGAGCAGTTCTTC	CASRPGVGEQFF
TRBJ2-3	TRBD2	many	TRBV28	TGTGCCAGCAGTTTATTGCGGGCTAGCGGGAGGGCCGTGGGAGATACGCAGTATTTT	CASSLLRASGRAVGDTQYF
TRBJ2-2	TRBD2	NA	TRBV11-3	TGTGCCAGCAGCTTCAGGACTAGCGGGAGAGGTACCACCGGGGAGCTGTTTTTT	CASSFRTSGRGTTGELFF
TRBJ1-1	NA	few	TRBV4-1	TGCGCCAGCAGCCAAGATCCCGGACTGATGAACACTGAAGCTTTCTTT	CASSQDPGLMNTEAFF